Detailed here is one T cell receptor (beta chain). TCRdb redid the calling of the RT-PCR reads with MiXCR, one entry per CDR3 protein. The sample includes around 470,000 distinct CDR3 sequences, roughly 7.6% of them seen just once. The sample belongs to a study of response to subunit inactivated influenza vaccine. The V end lost 3 bases, the J end lost 5 bases, and 18 bases lay between the germline ends. CDR1 KGHDR and CDR2 SFDVKD come from the germline V gene. There are 16 residues in the CDR3. The TCR was taken from a man aged 50 to 75 who received an inactivated influenza vaccine. Sequences were derived from PBMCs from blood, sampled around 25 months after vaccination. This chain links TRBV24-1 with TRBJ2-5; tentative D call: TRBD1 (6 bases). The CDR3 DNA reads as TGTGCCACCAGTGATCCTCTAAACACAGGGTTGGAGACCCAGTACTTC. Its translation: CATSDPLNTGLETQYF.